The 11 T cell receptor beta chains in this list originate from one sample, sequenced in a study of patients and donors after allogeneic stem cell transplantation. Via MiXCR, TCRdb re-called the RT-PCR reads, giving one row per CDR3 protein. The sample carries around 90,000 distinct CDR3 sequences, around 46% recorded once. Sequencing input: blood, either unsorted or a sorted T cell fraction (not recorded which). The receptor set was obtained from a human donor who was either an allogeneic HSCT recipient or a stem cell or donor lymphocyte infusion donor (not recorded which). It is not recorded whose cells these are; they may come from a transplant donor.

This clonotype has just a few counts. This CDR3 reads CASSLRDRDQPQHF. The CDR3 nucleotides read TGTGCCAGCAGCTTAAGGGACAGGGATCAGCCCCAGCATTTT. The rearrangement links TRBV7-8 to TRBJ1-5; TRBD1 matches 9 bases. CDR1 is SGHVS, CDR2 FQNEAQ, per germline. The CDR3 is 14 amino acids. The V and J ends lost 2 bases and 5 bases, in that order; junction bases with no gene match: 1. Supplemented by reference TRBV7-8 and TRBJ1-5, the full variable domain reads GAGVSQSPRYKVAKRGQDVALRCDPISGHVSLFWYQQALGQGPEFLTYFQNEAQLDKSGLPSDRFFAERPEGSVSTLKIQRTQQEDSAVYLCASSLRDRDQPQHFGDGTRLSIL.

The chain uses TRBV11-1 and TRBJ2-3; the D gene is possibly TRBD1 (5 bases). Trimming stripped 4 bases from V and 2 bases from J, with 13 bases between. The length of the CDR3 is 15 residues. Germline CDR1 and CDR2: SGHAT and FQDESV (reference sequence). CDR3 loop: CASSYRQYSTDTQYF. CDR3 bases: TGTGCCAGCAGCTATCGACAGTACTCCACAGATACGCAGTATTTT.

The chain couples TRBV6-2 or TRBV6-3 to TRBJ2-4, with 8 bases aligning to TRBD2. J lost 2 bases, V lost 2 bases, and 2 bases had no gene match. CDR1 is MNHEY, CDR2 SVGEGT, per germline. The CDR3 has 15 residues. The CDR3: CASSYAGGTKNIQYF. The CDR3 DNA is TGTGCCAGCAGTTACGCGGGGGGTACCAAAAACATTCAGTACTTC.

This clonotype was detected only a few times. The J gene is TRBJ1-1, the V gene TRBV29-1; no clear D gene. CDR1 and CDR2 from the germline V gene are SQVTM and ANQGSEA. V lost 4 bases and J lost 0, with 15 bases in between. The CDR3 runs 15 residues. The CDR3 coding sequence is TGCAGCGTTGTCAAGGTACGGTGGATGAACACTGAAGCTTTCTTT. Its translation is CSVVKVRWMNTEAFF.

J is TRBJ2-3 and V is TRBV7-2; no clear D gene. The CDR3 loop spans 17 amino acids. In germline, CDR1 is SGHTA, CDR2 FQGNSA. V lost 4 bases to trimming and J lost 7 bases, with 24 bases between them. CDR3 sequence (DNA): TGTGCCAGCAGCTATAAATGGGAAGGCCTCAAGCCGTATACGCAGTATTTT. It codes for CASSYKWEGLKPYTQYF.

The V call is TRBV3-1, the J call TRBJ2-6, with TRBD2 matching 12 bases. With 8 bases clipped from V and 0 bases from J, the junction kept 2 bases outside the gene matches. The germline CDR1 and CDR2 sequences are LGHDT and YNNKEL (reference sequence). The CDR3 runs 16 residues. The CDR3 here is CASSGLAGSGANVLTF. Written as DNA, the CDR3 is TGTGCCAGCTCGGGACTAGCGGGCTCTGGGGCCAACGTCCTGACTTTC.

This clonotype turned up a few times. V usage is TRBV4-1 and J usage is TRBJ1-1; D ambiguous. V shed 2 bases and J shed 0 bases, with 7 bases lying between them. This CDR3 spans 14 amino acids. Germline CDR1 reads MGHRA; CDR2 reads YSYEKL. In DNA, the CDR3 is TGCGCCAGCAGCCAATTCAAGGTGAACACTGAAGCTTTCTTT. The encoded protein is CASSQFKVNTEAFF.

The chain is built from TRBV12-3 or TRBV12-4 and TRBJ1-1; the D is unclear. The CDR3 has 10 amino acids. Deletions cut 5 bases from V and 7 bases from J, with 5 bases between. In DNA form, the CDR3 reads TGTGCCAGCAGTCAGATTGAAGCTTTCTTT. It translates to CASSQIEAFF.

This clonotype was seen only once. The chain joins TRBV28 to TRBJ2-1; TRBD1 matches at 7 bases. Germline V gene data show CDR1 as MDHEN and CDR2 as SYDVKM. This CDR3 contains 15 residues. V gave up 5 bases and J gave up 5 bases; unmatched junction bases: 9. The CDR3 sequence is CASSARGQDNNEQFF. The CDR3 DNA reads TGTGCCAGCAGTGCCCGCGGACAGGATAACAATGAGCAGTTCTTC.

The chain carries TRBV7-9 and TRBJ1-1; the D is unclear. From germline, CDR1 is SEHNR and CDR2 FQNEAQ (reference sequence). The germline V and J ends were trimmed by 4 bases and 1 base, with 19 bases remaining between them. The CDR3 covers 17 residues. CDR3 residues: CASSSIKGLSANTEAFF. CDR3 DNA sequence: TGTGCCAGCAGCTCCATAAAGGGATTGTCGGCGAACACTGAAGCTTTCTTT.

The rearrangement uses TRBV12-3 or TRBV12-4 and TRBJ2-1, with 11 bases lining up with TRBD1. With 4 bases clipped from V and 8 bases from J, the junction kept 4 bases outside the gene matches. The CDR3 is made up of 14 amino acids. This chain's CDR3 is CASSSWTGGHEQFF. DNA for the CDR3: TGTGCCAGCAGTTCTTGGACAGGGGGCCATGAGCAGTTCTTC.